This is a list of T cell receptor beta chains from one sample in a study of OX40 agonist ivuxolimab in advanced cancers. TCRdb's copy holds only in-frame clones and misses some; the assay was immunoSEQ multiplex PCR. The sample lists about 98,000 clones; 85% to 95% were seen once. The sequences come from CD4+ or CD8+ T cells sorted from blood, collected in a trial of the OX40 agonist ivuxolimab. The receptors derive from an adult with an advanced solid tumor such as melanoma, head and neck, liver or kidney cancer. CDR3s include the opening cysteine and the closing phenylalanine or tryptophan. The order of the fields is J gene, V gene, D gene, clone size, CDR3 protein, CDR3 DNA. The D gene is left open where the match is weak. Not every row has a clone size; where given, it reads once, few, many or a size class.

J: TRBJ1-2
V: TRBV4-1
D: NA
size: NA
CDR3: CASSQDLIRFSGGYTF
DNA: TGCGCCAGCAGCCAAGATCTCATCCGGTTCTCGGGCGGCTACACCTTC

J: TRBJ2-3
V: TRBV7-3
D: NA
size: NA
CDR3: CASSLTFRDTQYF
DNA: TGTGCCAGCAGCTTAACGTTTAGAGATACGCAGTATTTT

J: TRBJ2-1
V: TRBV6-5
D: NA
size: NA
CDR3: CASSPANEQFF
DNA: TGTGCCAGCAGCCCCGCTAATGAGCAGTTCTTC

J: TRBJ2-1
V: TRBV2
D: NA
size: NA
CDR3: CASGEVEGDNEQFF
DNA: TGTGCCAGCGGGGAGGTGGAAGGGGACAATGAGCAGTTCTTC

J: TRBJ2-1
V: TRBV10-3
D: TRBD2
size: NA
CDR3: CAISDSGGSSYNEQFF
DNA: TGTGCCATCAGTGATTCGGGGGGGTCCTCCTACAATGAGCAGTTCTTC

J: TRBJ2-2
V: TRBV9
D: TRBD2
size: NA
CDR3: CASSVGLAGRTGELFF
DNA: TGTGCCAGCAGCGTTGGTTTAGCGGGCCGCACCGGGGAGCTGTTTTTT

J: TRBJ1-3
V: TRBV30
D: NA
size: NA
CDR3: CAWSVSSGNTIYF
DNA: TGTGCCTGGAGTGTTTCTTCAGGAAACACCATATATTTT

J: TRBJ2-3
V: TRBV5-1
D: TRBD2
size: NA
CDR3: CASSRDPGTTGPDTQYF
DNA: TGCGCCAGCAGCAGGGATCCCGGGACTACTGGGCCAGATACGCAGTATTTT

J: TRBJ2-3
V: TRBV27
D: NA
size: NA
CDR3: CASSLITTRVTDTQYF
DNA: TGTGCCAGCAGTTTAATCACGACGAGGGTCACAGATACGCAGTATTTT

J: TRBJ2-2
V: TRBV27
D: TRBD1
size: NA
CDR3: CASSPSDRTRELFF
DNA: TGTGCCAGCAGTCCCTCGGACAGGACCCGGGAGCTGTTTTTT

J: TRBJ2-3
V: TRBV28
D: TRBD2
size: NA
CDR3: CASSFRRGGSTDTQYF
DNA: TGTGCCAGCAGCTTCCGACGGGGGGGCAGCACAGATACGCAGTATTTT

J: TRBJ1-5
V: TRBV6-6
D: NA
size: once
CDR3: CASSYSGSHQPQHF
DNA: TGTGCCAGCAGTTACTCTGGGAGCCATCAGCCCCAGCATTTT

J: TRBJ1-2
V: TRBV9
D: NA
size: NA
CDR3: CASSRITESYGYTF
DNA: TGTGCCAGCAGCCGTATAACAGAATCCTATGGCTACACCTTC

J: TRBJ1-3
V: TRBV15
D: NA
size: NA
CDR3: CATRGGGDPDSGNTIYF
DNA: TGTGCCACCAGGGGAGGGGGGGACCCGGACTCTGGAAACACCATATATTTT